The 5 T cell receptor beta chains given below trace back to one sample, sequenced in a study of Ad26.COV2.S vaccination and SARS-CoV-2 variants. Regarding treatment: roughly 19 received Ad26.COV2.S at low or high dose, single or two shots; about 5 received placebo; per-sample allocation not given. Sampling happened 63 days after the first vaccine or placebo injection. Assay used: immunoSEQ multiplex PCR; TCRdb lists only in-frame clones, some missing. In the table there are roughly 700,000 clones, around 90% of which are singletons. The source material was peripheral blood, sampled in a trial of Ad26.COV2.S vaccine versus placebo. These receptor sequences come from a person aged 18-65 years who received the Ad26.COV2.S COVID-19 vaccine or a placebo.

The chain uses TRBV29-1 and TRBJ1-1, with TRBD1 as a possible D gene (5 bases). V was pared by 2 bases and J by 10 bases, with 11 bases between. Germline V CDR1 and CDR2: SQVTM, ANQGSEA. The length of the CDR3 is 11 residues. The CDR3 nucleotides read TGCAGCGTTGAAAGGGGTCTTGGAGCTTTCTTT. It is translated as CSVERGLGAFF.

The rearrangement uses TRBV30 and TRBJ1-2; D unresolved. Trimming pared 5 bases from V and 4 bases from J, leaving 11 bases between. The CDR3 totals 12 residues. Germline lookup yields CDR1 GTSNPN and CDR2 SVGIG (reference sequence). The CDR3 DNA follows: TGTGCCTGGGAGGACGGCCCCTATGGCTACACCTTC. Its protein is CAWEDGPYGYTF.

This clone was seen once. The CDR3 nucleotides are TGTGCCATCGCGTCTAACTATGGCTACACCTTC. It specifies CAIASNYGYTF. The chain couples TRBV10-3 to TRBJ1-2; D gene uncertain. V was cut by 8 bases and J by 0 bases, with 4 bases left in between. CDR1 is ENHRY, CDR2 SYGVKD, per germline. The CDR3 contains 11 residues.

This clone was recorded once. The chain recombines TRBV15 with TRBJ2-7; 14 nucleotides line up with TRBD2. CDR1 LNHNV and CDR2 YYDKDF come from the germline V gene (reference sequence). The CDR3 extends over 17 amino acids. With V trimmed by 3 bases and J by 2 bases, 6 bases remained unmatched. This CDR3 is CATSRPPGLAGAYEQYF. The CDR3 nucleotides are TGTGCCACCAGCAGGCCACCGGGACTAGCGGGAGCCTACGAGCAGTACTTC.

The table lists this clone with a count of one. This chain uses TRBV5-1 with TRBJ2-5; 7 bases agree with TRBD2. Germline CDR1 reads SGHRS; CDR2 reads YFSETQ. The CDR3 consists of 14 residues. The V segment lost 3 bases and the J segment 6 bases; nucleotides outside the gene matches: 8. CDR3 in amino acids: CASSSTASGQTQYF. The CDR3 DNA is TGCGCCAGCAGCTCCACGGCTAGCGGTCAGACCCAGTACTTC.